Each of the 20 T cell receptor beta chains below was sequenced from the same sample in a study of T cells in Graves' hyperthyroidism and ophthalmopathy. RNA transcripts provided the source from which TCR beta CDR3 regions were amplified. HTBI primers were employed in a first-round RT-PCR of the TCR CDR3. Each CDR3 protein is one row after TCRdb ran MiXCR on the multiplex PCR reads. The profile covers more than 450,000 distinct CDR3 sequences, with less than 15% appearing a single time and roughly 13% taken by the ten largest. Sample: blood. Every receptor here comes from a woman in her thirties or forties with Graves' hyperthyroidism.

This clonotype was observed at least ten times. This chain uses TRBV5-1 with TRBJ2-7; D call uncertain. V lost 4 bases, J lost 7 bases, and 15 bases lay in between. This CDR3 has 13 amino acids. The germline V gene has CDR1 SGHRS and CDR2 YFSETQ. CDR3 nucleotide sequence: TGCGCCAGCAGCGCCCTCGATTCTTGGGAGCAGTACTTC. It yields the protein CASSALDSWEQYF.

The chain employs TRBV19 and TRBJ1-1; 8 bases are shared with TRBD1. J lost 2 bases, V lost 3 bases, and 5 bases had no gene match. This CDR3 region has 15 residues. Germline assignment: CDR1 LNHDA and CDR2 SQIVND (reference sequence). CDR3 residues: CASSIMGQANTEAFF. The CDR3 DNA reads TGTGCCAGTAGTATTATGGGACAGGCTAACACTGAAGCTTTCTTT.

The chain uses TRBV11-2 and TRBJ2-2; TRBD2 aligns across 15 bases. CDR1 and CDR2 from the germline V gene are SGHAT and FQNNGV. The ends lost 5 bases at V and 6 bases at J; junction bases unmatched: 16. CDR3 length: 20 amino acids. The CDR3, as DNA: TGTGCCAGCAGCCCCCAGGGGGGGACTAGCGGGAGGAATTGGGCCGGGGAGCTGTTTTTT. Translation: CASSPQGGTSGRNWAGELFF.

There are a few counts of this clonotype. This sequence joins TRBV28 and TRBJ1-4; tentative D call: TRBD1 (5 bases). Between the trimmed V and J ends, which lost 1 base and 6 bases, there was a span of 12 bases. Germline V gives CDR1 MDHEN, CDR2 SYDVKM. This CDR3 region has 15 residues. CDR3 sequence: CASSLSGGYHEKLFF. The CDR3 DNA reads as TGTGCCAGCAGTTTATCCGGGGGTTACCATGAAAAACTGTTTTTT. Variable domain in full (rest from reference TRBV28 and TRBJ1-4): DVKVTQSSRYLVKRTGEKVFLECVQDMDHENMFWYRQDPGLGLRLIYFSYDVKMKEKGDIPEGYSVSREKKERFSLILESASTNQTSMYLCASSLSGGYHEKLFFGSGTQLSVL.

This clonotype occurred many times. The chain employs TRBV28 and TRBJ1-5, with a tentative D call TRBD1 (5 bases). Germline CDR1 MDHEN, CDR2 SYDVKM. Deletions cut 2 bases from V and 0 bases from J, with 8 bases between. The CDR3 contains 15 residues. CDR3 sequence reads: CASSLGGTSNQPQHF. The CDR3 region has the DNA TGTGCCAGCAGTTTAGGGGGGACTAGCAATCAGCCCCAGCATTTT.

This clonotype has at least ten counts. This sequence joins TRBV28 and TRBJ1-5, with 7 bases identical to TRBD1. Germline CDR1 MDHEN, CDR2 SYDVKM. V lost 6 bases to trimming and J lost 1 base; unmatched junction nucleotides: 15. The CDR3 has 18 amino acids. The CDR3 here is CASSLIQGMRESNQPQHF. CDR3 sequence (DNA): TGTGCCAGCAGCCTCATACAGGGGATGCGGGAAAGCAATCAGCCCCAGCATTTT.

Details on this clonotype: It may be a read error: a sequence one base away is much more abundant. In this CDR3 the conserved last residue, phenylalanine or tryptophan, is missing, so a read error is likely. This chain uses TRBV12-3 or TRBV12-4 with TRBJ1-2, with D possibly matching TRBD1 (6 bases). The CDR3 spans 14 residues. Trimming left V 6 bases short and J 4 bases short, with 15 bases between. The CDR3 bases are TGTGCCAGCAGCTCCAGGGGTACAATCTATGGCTACACCATC. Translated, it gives CASSSRGTIYGYTI.

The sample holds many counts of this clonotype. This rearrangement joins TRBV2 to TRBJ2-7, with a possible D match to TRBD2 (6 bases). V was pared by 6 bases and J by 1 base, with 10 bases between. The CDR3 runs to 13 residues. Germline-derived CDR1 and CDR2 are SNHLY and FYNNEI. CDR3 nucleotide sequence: TGTGCCAGCAGCGTGACTAGTTCCTACGAGCAGTACTTC. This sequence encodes CASSVTSSYEQYF.

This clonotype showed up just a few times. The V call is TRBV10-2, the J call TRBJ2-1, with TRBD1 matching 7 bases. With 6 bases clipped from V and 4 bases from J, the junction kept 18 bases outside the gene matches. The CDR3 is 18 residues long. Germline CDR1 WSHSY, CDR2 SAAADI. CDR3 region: CASSGPSEATGRYNEQFF. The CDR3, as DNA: TGCGCCAGCAGCGGACCCTCTGAAGCGACAGGGCGATACAATGAGCAGTTCTTC.

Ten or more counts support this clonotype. The CDR3 protein is CASSLEGQGNQPQHF. The CDR3 DNA reads as TGCGCCAGCAGCTTGGAGGGACAGGGGAATCAGCCCCAGCATTTT. The chain combines TRBV5-1 with TRBJ1-5, with TRBD1 identical over 10 bases. This CDR3 comprises 15 residues. Germline CDR1 reads SGHRS; CDR2 reads YFSETQ. The trim removed 0 bases at V and 4 bases at J, leaving 1 base unmatched.

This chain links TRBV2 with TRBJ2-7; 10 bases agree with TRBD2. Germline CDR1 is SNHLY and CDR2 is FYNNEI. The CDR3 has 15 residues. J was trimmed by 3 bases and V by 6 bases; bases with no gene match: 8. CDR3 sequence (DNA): TGTGCCAGCAGCTTCGGACTAGCGGACCGCTACGAGCAGTACTTC. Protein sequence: CASSFGLADRYEQYF. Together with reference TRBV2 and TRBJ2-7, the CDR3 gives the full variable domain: EPEVTQTPSHQVTQMGQEVILRCVPISNHLYFYWYRQILGQKVEFLVSFYNNEISEKSEIFDDQFSVERPDGSNFTLKIRSTKLEDSAMYFCASSFGLADRYEQYFGPGTRLTVT.

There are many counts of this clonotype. CDR3 region: CAWSFGSGQETQYF. For the CDR3, the DNA is TGTGCCTGGAGTTTTGGGAGCGGACAAGAGACCCAGTACTTC. V usage is TRBV30 and J usage is TRBJ2-5, with D possibly TRBD2 on 5 matching bases. Germline loops: CDR1 GTSNPN, CDR2 SVGIG (reference sequence). Trimming removed 2 bases from V and 2 bases from J, with 12 bases in between. The CDR3 consists of 14 residues.

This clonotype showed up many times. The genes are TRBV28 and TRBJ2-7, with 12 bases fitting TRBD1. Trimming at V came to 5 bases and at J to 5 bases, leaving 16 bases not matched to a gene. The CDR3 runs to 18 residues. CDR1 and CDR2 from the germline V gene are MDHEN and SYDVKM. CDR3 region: CASSTTFRDRGQRDEQYF. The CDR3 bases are TGTGCCAGCAGTACAACCTTTAGGGACAGGGGGCAAAGAGACGAGCAGTACTTC.

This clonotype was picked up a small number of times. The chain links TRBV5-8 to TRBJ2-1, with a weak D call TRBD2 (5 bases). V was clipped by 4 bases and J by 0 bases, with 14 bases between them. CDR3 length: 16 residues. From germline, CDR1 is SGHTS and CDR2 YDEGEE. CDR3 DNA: TGTGCCAGCAGCGCTGGTGGCGGGCGCTCCTACAATGAGCAGTTCTTC. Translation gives CASSAGGGRSYNEQFF.

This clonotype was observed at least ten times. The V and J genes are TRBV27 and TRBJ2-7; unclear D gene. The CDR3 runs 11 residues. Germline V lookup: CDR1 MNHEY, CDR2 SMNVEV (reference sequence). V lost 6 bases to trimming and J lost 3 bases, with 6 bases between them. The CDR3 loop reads CASRQNYEQYF. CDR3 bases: TGTGCCAGCAGGCAAAACTACGAGCAGTACTTC.

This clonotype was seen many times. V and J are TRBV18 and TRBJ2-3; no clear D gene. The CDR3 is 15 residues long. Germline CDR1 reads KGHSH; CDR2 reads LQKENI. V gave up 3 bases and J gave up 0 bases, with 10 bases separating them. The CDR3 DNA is TGTGCCAGCTCACCTTCGGGTACTAGCACAGATACGCAGTATTTT. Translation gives CASSPSGTSTDTQYF.

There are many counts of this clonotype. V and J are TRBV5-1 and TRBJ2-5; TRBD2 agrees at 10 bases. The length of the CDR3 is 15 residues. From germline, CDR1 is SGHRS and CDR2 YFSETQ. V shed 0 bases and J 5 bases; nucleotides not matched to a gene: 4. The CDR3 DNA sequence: TGCGCCAGCAGCTTGGCTCCGGGACTAGCGGAGACCCAGTACTTC. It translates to CASSLAPGLAETQYF.

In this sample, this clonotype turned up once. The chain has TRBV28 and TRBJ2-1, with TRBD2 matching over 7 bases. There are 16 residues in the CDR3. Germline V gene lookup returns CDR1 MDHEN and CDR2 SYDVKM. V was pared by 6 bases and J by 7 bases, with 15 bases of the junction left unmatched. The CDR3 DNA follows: TGTGCCAGCAGGCCTACCTGGGGGGGGGAATGGAATGAGCAGTTCTTC. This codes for CASRPTWGGEWNEQFF.

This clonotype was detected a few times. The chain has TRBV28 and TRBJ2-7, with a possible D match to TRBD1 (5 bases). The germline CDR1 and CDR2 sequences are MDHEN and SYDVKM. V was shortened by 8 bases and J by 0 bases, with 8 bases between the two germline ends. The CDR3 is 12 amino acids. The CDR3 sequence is CASQGISYEQYF. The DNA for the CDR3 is TGTGCCAGCCAGGGCATCTCCTACGAGCAGTACTTC.

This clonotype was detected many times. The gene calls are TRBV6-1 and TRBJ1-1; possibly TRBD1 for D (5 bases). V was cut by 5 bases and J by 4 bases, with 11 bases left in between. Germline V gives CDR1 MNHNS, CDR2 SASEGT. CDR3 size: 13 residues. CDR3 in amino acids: CASSQLRGTEAFF. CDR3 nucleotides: TGTGCCAGCAGTCAATTAAGGGGCACTGAAGCTTTCTTT.